These 3 T cell receptor beta chains were sequenced from one sample in a study of blood T cell repertoires in COVID-19. Libraries were prepared by immunoSEQ multiplex PCR; TCRdb keeps only in-frame clonotypes and omits some of them. The table has about 170,000 clones, around 85% seen once. Source material: peripheral blood. The receptors shown here come from an older woman with COVID-19, enrolled during active disease.

This clone showed up just once. The chain couples TRBV6-2 or TRBV6-3 to TRBJ1-1; D may be TRBD1 (5 bases). V lost 6 bases and J lost 7, with 18 bases in between. Germline V gives CDR1 MNHEY, CDR2 SVGEGT. The CDR3 has 14 residues. The CDR3 spells CASSKRTGPFEAFF. DNA for the CDR3: TGTGCCAGCAGCAAGCGAACAGGACCCTTTGAAGCTTTCTTT.

The chain combines TRBV6-6 with TRBJ1-5; D remains unclear. This CDR3 spans 14 amino acids. V was pared by 4 bases and J by 7 bases, with 14 bases between. The V gene's germline CDR1 is MNHNY and CDR2 SVGAGI (reference sequence). CDR3 in amino acids: CASSSRREEQPQHF. CDR3 nucleotides: TGTGCCAGCAGTTCAAGAAGGGAGGAGCAGCCCCAGCATTTT.

The genes are TRBV24-1 and TRBJ2-5; D is ambiguous. Between the trimmed V and J ends, which lost 7 bases and 1 base, there was a span of 15 bases. CDR3 length: 15 residues. Germline CDR1 is KGHDR and CDR2 is SFDVKD. The CDR3 is CATRCIRSPQETQYF. CDR3 sequence (DNA): TGTGCCACCAGGTGTATCCGCAGTCCCCAAGAGACCCAGTACTTC.